This TCR beta chain was identified during a study of blood T cell repertoires in COVID-19. Produced via immunoSEQ multiplex PCR; TCRdb's table is partial and in-frame only. The sample includes some 150,000 clones, over 65% of them seen just once. This CDR3 has 15 amino acids. V shed 4 bases and J 1 base; nucleotides not matched to a gene: 6. Germline assignment: CDR1 MNHEY and CDR2 SVGAGI. The V and J genes are TRBV6-5 and TRBJ1-1; 7 nucleotides agree with TRBD1. The sample consisted of PBMCs or T cells enriched from blood (not recorded which). This clonotype originated in a woman aged 50 to 60 who had recovered from COVID-19. DNA for the CDR3: TGTGCCAGCAGTTCATACAGGGGCGGGAACACTGAAGCTTTCTTT. Encoded protein: CASSSYRGGNTEAFF.